This note documents a single T cell receptor (beta chain) sequence. Its antigen is unidentified. The data belong to a study of cytomegalovirus exposure and HLA in healthy donors. Overall study: There were approximately 81 million unique TCRs (from HLA-typed donors) in an early data release. Study results and caveats: Cytomegalovirus association was listed for 164 TCR beta chains.

In the PCR, 60 Vbeta and 13 Jbeta primers were used. Clones were read by immunoSEQ multiplex PCR, and TCRdb kept only the in-frame ones, dropping some. In the table there are under 200,000 clones, roughly four fifths of which are singletons. V dropped 4 bases and J dropped 8 bases, with 16 bases sitting between them. The CDR3 consists of 15 residues. Germline CDR1 is SGHRS and CDR2 is YFSETQ. The receptor was isolated from a woman in her 50s in good health and CMV-seropositive. The V and J genes are TRBV5-1 and TRBJ1-6; tentatively, D is TRBD1 (6 bases). Sequenced: PBMCs. This chain's CDR3 is CASSAQGRNDSPLHF. The CDR3 DNA reads TGCGCCAGCAGCGCCCAGGGGCGAAATGATTCACCCCTCCACTTT. Filled out from reference TRBV5-1 and TRBJ1-6, the complete variable domain reads KAGVTQTPRYLIKTRGQQVTLSCSPISGHRSVSWYQQTPGQGLQFLFEYFSETQRNKGNFPGRFSGRQFSNSRSEMNVSTLELGDSALYLCASSAQGRNDSPLHFGNGTRLTVT.